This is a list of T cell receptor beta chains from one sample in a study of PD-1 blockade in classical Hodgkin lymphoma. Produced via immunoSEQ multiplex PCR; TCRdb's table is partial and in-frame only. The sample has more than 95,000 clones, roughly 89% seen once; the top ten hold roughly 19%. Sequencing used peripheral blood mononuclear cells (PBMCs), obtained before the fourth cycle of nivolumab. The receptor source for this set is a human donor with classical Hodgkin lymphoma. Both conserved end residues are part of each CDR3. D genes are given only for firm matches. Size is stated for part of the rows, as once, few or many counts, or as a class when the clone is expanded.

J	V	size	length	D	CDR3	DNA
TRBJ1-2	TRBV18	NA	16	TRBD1	CASSGTGGRTGYGYTF	TGTGCCAGCTCAGGGACAGGGGGCCGCACCGGCTATGGCTACACCTTC
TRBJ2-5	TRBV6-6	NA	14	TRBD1	CASSHEARGETQYF	TGTGCCAGCAGTCACGAGGCCAGGGGGGAGACCCAGTACTTC
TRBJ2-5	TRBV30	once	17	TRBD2	CAWSELLAGSKGETQYF	TGTGCCTGGAGTGAATTACTAGCGGGATCCAAAGGAGAGACCCAGTACTTC
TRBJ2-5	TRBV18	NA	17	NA	CASSPKHQWTVQETQYF	TGTGCCAGCTCACCAAAACATCAATGGACAGTGCAAGAGACCCAGTACTTC
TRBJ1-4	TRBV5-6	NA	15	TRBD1	CASSDGQGFNEKLFF	TGTGCCAGCAGCGACGGACAGGGTTTTAATGAAAAACTGTTTTTT
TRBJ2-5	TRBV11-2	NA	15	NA	CASSAPVEYQETQYF	TGTGCCAGCAGCGCTCCGGTGGAGTACCAAGAGACCCAGTACTTC
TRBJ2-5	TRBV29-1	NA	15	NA	CSVTPGPSDQETQYF	TGCAGCGTTACCCCCGGCCCTAGCGACCAAGAGACCCAGTACTTC
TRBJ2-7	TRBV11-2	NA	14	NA	CASNKGMVSYEQYF	TGTGCCAGCAACAAGGGGATGGTTTCTTACGAGCAGTACTTC
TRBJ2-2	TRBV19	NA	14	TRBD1	CASSMDRVTGELFF	TGTGCCAGTAGTATGGACAGGGTCACCGGGGAGCTGTTTTTT
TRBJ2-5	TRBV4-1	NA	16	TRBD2	CASSHRTSGREETQYF	TGCGCCAGCAGCCACCGGACTAGCGGGAGAGAAGAGACCCAGTACTTC
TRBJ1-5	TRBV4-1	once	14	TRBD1	CASSQVQGGQPQHF	TGCGCCAGCAGCCAAGTACAGGGGGGCCAGCCCCAGCATTTT
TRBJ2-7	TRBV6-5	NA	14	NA	CASSYLAVSYEQYF	TGTGCCAGCAGTTACCTCGCAGTCTCCTACGAGCAGTACTTC
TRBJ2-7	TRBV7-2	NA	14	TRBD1	CASSRTGGSYEQYF	TGTGCCAGCAGCAGGACAGGGGGCTCCTACGAGCAGTACTTC
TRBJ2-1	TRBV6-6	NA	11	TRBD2	CASSREGEQFF	TGTGCCAGCAGTAGGGAGGGTGAGCAGTTCTTC
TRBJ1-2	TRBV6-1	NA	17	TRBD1	CASSQDPQGAVGEGYTF	TGTGCCAGCAGTCAAGATCCACAGGGGGCGGTCGGGGAAGGCTACACCTTC
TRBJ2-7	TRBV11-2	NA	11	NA	CASSLRVEQYF	TGTGCCAGCAGCTTACGGGTCGAGCAGTACTTC